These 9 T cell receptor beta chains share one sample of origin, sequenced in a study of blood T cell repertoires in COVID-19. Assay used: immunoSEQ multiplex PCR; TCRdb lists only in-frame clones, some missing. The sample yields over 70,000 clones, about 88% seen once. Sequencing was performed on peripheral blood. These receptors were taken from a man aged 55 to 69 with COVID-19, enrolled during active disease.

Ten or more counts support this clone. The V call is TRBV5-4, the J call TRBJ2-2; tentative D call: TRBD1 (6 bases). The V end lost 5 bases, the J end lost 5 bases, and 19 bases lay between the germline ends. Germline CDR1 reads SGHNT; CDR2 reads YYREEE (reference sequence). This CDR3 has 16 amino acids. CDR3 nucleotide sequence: TGTGCCAGCAGGGGGGCCTCGGAAGCGGCTACCGGGGAGCTGTTTTTT. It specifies CASRGASEAATGELFF. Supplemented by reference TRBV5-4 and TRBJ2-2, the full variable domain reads ETGVTQSPTHLIKTRGQQVTLRCSSQSGHNTVSWYQQALGQGPQFIFQYYREEENGRGNFPPRFSGLQFPNYSSELNVNALELDDSALYLCASRGASEAATGELFFGEGSRLTVL.

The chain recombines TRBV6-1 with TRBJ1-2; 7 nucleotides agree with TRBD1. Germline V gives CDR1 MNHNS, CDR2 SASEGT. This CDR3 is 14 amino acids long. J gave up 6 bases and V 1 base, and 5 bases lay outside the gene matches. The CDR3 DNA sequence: TGTGCCAGCAGTGAAGTCCCAGGGGGTGATGGCTACACCTTC. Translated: CASSEVPGGDGYTF.

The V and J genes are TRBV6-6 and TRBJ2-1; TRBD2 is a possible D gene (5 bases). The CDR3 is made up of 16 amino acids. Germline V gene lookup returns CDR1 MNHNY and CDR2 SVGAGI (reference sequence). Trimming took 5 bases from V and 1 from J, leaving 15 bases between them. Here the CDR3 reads CASSPGNPSSYNEQFF. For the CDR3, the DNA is TGTGCCAGCAGTCCCGGGAACCCATCTTCCTACAATGAGCAGTTCTTC.

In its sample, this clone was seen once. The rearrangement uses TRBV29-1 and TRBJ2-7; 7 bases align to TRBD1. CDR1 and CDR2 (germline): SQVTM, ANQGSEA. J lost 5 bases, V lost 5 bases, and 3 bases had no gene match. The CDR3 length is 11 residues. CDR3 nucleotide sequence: TGCAGCGTTCAGGGGGTTGACGAGCAGTACTTC. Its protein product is CSVQGVDEQYF.

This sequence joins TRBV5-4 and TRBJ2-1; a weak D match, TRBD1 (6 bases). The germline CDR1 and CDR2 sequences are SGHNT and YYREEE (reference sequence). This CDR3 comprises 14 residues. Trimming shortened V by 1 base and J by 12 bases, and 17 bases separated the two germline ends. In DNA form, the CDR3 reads TGTGCCAGCAGCTTGCAGACAGGTCAATCGGGGCAGTTCTTC. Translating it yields CASSLQTGQSGQFF.

The CDR3 nucleotides read TGTGCCAGCAGCTTATTAGGACTAGCGACCACTAGCACAGATACGCAGTATTTT. It is translated as CASSLLGLATTSTDTQYF. The rearrangement joins TRBV7-2 to TRBJ2-3; 9 nucleotides agree with TRBD2. The junction had 9 bases not matched to a gene; V was cut back by 2 bases and J by 0 bases. Germline V gives CDR1 SGHTA, CDR2 FQGNSA. There are 18 residues in the CDR3.

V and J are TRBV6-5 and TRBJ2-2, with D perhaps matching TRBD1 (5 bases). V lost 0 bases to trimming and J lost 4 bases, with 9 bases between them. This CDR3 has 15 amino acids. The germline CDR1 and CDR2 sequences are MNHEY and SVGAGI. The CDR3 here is CASSYSDKLTGELFF. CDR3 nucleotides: TGTGCCAGCAGTTACTCGGACAAACTCACCGGGGAGCTGTTTTTT.

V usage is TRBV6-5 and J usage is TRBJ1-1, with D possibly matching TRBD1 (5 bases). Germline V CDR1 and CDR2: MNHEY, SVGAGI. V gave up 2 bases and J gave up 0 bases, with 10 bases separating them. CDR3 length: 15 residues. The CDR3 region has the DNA TGTGCCAGCAGTTACCGGGGGAGGGTGAACACTGAAGCTTTCTTT. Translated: CASSYRGRVNTEAFF.

The CDR3 DNA follows: TGTGCCAGCAGTTTCGCCGGGACAGGGAATTACAATGAGCAGTTCTTC. Protein sequence: CASSFAGTGNYNEQFF. The rearrangement links TRBV28 to TRBJ2-1, with 9 positions matching TRBD1. Looked up from germline, CDR1 is MDHEN and CDR2 is SYDVKM. The CDR3 is 16 residues long. The junction had 7 bases not matched to a gene; V was cut back by 3 bases and J by 4 bases.